This T cell receptor beta chain appears in the sequencing data of a study of blood T cell repertoires in COVID-19. Study background: Collection of acute and convalescent COVID-19 samples took place in the United States, Italy and Spain.

Germline assignment: CDR1 ENHRY and CDR2 SYGVKD. The CDR3 length is 12 residues. J was trimmed by 14 bases and V by 8 bases; bases with no gene match: 11. Repertoires were generated with immunoSEQ multiplex PCR, while TCRdb's copy carries only in-frame clones and drops some. Here the sample spans 150,000 to 200,000 clones, approximately 80% being singletons. The source is a man aged 55 to 70 with acute or convalescent COVID-19. Material: peripheral blood. The rearrangement uses TRBV10-3 and TRBJ2-3; TRBD2 matches at 9 bases. The CDR3 DNA is TGTGCCATCGGAGATAGCGGGAGCGCAGCGTATTTT. Residues: CAIGDSGSAAYF.